This T cell receptor beta chain was retrieved from a study of Ad26.COV2.S vaccination and SARS-CoV-2 variants (dated by TCRdb to the early 2020s). Broadly, across the study: Donors in the vaccine arm were drawn from COV1001, a phase I-IIa trial of Ad26.COV2.S in healthy adults that was multicentre, randomized, double-blind and placebo-controlled. Ad26.COV2.S was administered intramuscularly at 5 x 10^10 or 1 x 10^11 viral particles, either as a single shot or as two shots given 56 days apart. TCRbeta repertoire sequencing was used to assess the specificity and breadth of SARS-CoV-2-reactive T cell receptors after Ad26.COV2.S vaccination. A total of some 30 samples were included in the TCR-sequenced set, comprising around 19 Ad26.COV2.S vaccine recipients, 5 placebo recipients and 8 SARS-CoV-2 convalescent individuals. Participants in the trial were split at random into five groups of five each, receiving low-dose or high-dose Ad26.COV2.S once or twice, or else placebo on both occasions. Investigators did not know the trial group allocation while performing experiments and assessing outcomes.

In light of the paper, this sample's treatment or condition label describes: over 15 received Ad26.COV2.S at low or high dose, single or two shots; about 5 received placebo; per-sample allocation not given. Repertoires of vaccine and placebo recipients were sequenced from samples taken on day 63 after the first injection. In Cohort 1b, about 27 adults aged 18-55 years were enrolled at a single site in Boston, USA, between 29 July and 7 August 2020. Ad26.COV2.S consisted of a replication-incompetent adenovirus type 26 vector by which a prefusion-stabilized SARS-CoV-2 spike protein from the original Wuhan strain was expressed. The research as a whole found: Comparable non-spike TCR breadth was observed between vaccine and placebo recipients, consistent with only spike being contained in the vaccine. The authors noted that the TCR breadth and depth analyses may have underestimated total T cell responses. Compared with placebo recipients, Ad26.COV2.S recipients showed higher spike-specific TCR breadth (P = 0.0014). The study was not powered to compare responses between vaccine doses or regimens. Substantial breadth of spike-specific CD8+ and CD4+ T cell responses was reported after vaccination.

TCRbeta CDR3 regions were sequenced with the immunoSEQ Assay. After extraction, genomic DNA underwent amplification by bias-controlled multiplex PCR, followed by high-throughput sequencing. Per the authors' processing: Collapsing and filtering of sequences were performed to quantify the absolute abundance of each unique TCRbeta CDR3 region. T cell fraction was estimated by normalizing TCRbeta template counts to usable DNA, with usable DNA measured through amplification of reference genes found in all nucleated cells. Repertoire TCRs were annotated as SARS-CoV-2-specific by exact matching of V gene, CDR3 amino acid sequence and J gene to a known reactive TCR set. The reference SARS-CoV-2 TCR set was derived from MIRA and filtered for enrichment in COVID-19-positive ImmuneCODE repertoires, a step that removed public or cross-reactive TCRs. Based on the MIRA antigens, annotated TCRs were further analysed at the level of specific ORF or position within ORF. Depth was the summed frequency of annotated unique rearrangements, while breadth was defined as annotated unique rearrangements over total unique productive rearrangements. Two-sided Wilcoxon rank-sum tests were used to compare TCR breadth between groups. Drawn from immuneACCESS, this table holds only the in-frame rearrangements with V and J called that TCRdb kept. Clones are partly lost; checked studies trace under half to an unresolved V gene and leave the rest unexplained. For V, J and clone size, that table is used; D and trimming come from the DNA. In this sample the table shows a few hundred thousand clones, about 90% of which occur a single time. The top ten hold about 1.7% of the sample.

On this clone: Its antigen is currently not known. No quality values exist for individual bases; no much larger clone is one base distant.

The receptor was isolated from a person between 18 and 59 years old who received the Ad26.COV2.S COVID-19 vaccine or a placebo. The sample in question was peripheral blood, obtained in a trial of Ad26.COV2.S vaccine versus placebo.

The bases are TGTGCCAGCAGGGGAACAGGGGGCGCTTTCTACGAGCAGTACTTC. Translation gives CASRGTGGAFYEQYF. The V and J genes are TRBV6-5 and TRBJ2-7, with TRBD1 identical over 9 junction bases. The germline V gene provides CDR1 MNHEY and CDR2 SVGAGI. For this chain, trimming is 6 bases at the V end and 3 bases at the J end, and the number of junction bases without a gene match is 9. The CDR3 has 15 amino acids, counting the end cysteine and phenylalanine. Kept here is only the CDR3 DNA, which spans 45 bases and is read in frame from base 1.